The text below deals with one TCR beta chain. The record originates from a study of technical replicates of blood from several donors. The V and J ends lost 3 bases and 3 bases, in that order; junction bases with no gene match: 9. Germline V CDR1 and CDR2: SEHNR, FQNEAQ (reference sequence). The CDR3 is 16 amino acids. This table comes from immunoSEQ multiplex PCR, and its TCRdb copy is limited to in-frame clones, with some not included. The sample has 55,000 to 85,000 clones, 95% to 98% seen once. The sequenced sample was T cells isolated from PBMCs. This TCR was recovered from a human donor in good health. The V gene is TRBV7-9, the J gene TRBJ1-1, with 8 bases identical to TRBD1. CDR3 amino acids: CASSLEDRELDTEAFF. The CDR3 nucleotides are TGTGCCAGCAGCTTGGAGGACAGGGAGTTGGACACTGAAGCTTTCTTT.